This T cell receptor beta chain was found in a study of metastatic and nonmetastatic thyroid tumors. The overall study: Repertoires of blood and of tissue (tumor or nodule) from malignant and benign thyroid patients were compared.

Details on this clone: Antigen unknown.

In the authors' workflow: It was from CDR3 differences across clinicopathological groups that a distant-metastasis classifier for papillary thyroid cancer was built. With MiXCR, TCRdb reprocessed the PCR reads. The V and J calls were not made by the authors but by TCRdb's processing. The table has some 10,000 clones, over 25% seen once. The CDR3 loop spans 16 amino acids. The germline V gene has CDR1 MNHNS and CDR2 SASEGT. Trimming took 6 bases from V and 2 from J; bases not matched to a gene: 9. Study-wide results and caveats: Reportedly, malignant thyroid tumors had significantly higher TCR beta diversity than benign nodules, in blood and tumor.

Every patient underwent thyroid surgery untreated. The chain recombines TRBV6-1 with TRBJ1-3, with 8 nucleotides matching TRBD1. This sequence was found in a female donor with papillary thyroid cancer or a benign thyroid nodule (not recorded which). Some clones in this sample may be carry-over from other donors' samples. The sample taken for sequencing was tumor tissue. This CDR3 reads CASSPGLQGAGNTIYF. Written as DNA, the CDR3 is TGTGCCAGCAGCCCTGGATTACAGGGGGCTGGAAACACCATATATTTT.